The sample holds many counts of the clone carrying this T cell receptor beta chain. Primers used in a second PCR of roughly 6 to 12 cycles were a sample-barcoded 5' primer and a J-beta primer mix. From the 5' RACE reads, TCRdb called clonotypes with MiXCR, one entry per CDR3 protein. The data contain 600,000 or so distinct CDR3 sequences, about 30% of them singletons. The data stem from a study of blood T cells in healthy people across ages. Germline CDR1 and CDR2: SGHRS and YFSETQ. The CDR3 extends over 19 amino acids. The ends lost 4 bases at V and 1 base at J; junction bases unmatched: 9. This receptor was taken from a woman of 80 years or more in good health. The chain links TRBV5-1 to TRBJ2-3; TRBD2 aligns across 16 bases. Material: blood. Here the CDR3 reads CASSGGLAGGPIGTDTQYF. In DNA, the CDR3 is TGCGCCAGCAGCGGGGGACTAGCGGGGGGGCCGATAGGCACAGATACGCAGTATTTT.